Below are 29 T cell receptor beta chains sequenced from a single sample in a study of blood T cell repertoires in COVID-19. Libraries were prepared by immunoSEQ multiplex PCR; TCRdb keeps only in-frame clonotypes and omits some of them. The sample gives about 260,000 clones, roughly 88% of which show up once; approximately 0.7% is in the top ten. What was sequenced was peripheral blood. These receptors all come from a human donor in a cohort sampled during active COVID-19.

This chain joins TRBV28 and TRBJ1-2, with D possibly TRBD1 on 6 matching bases. CDR3 length: 15 residues. Per the germline V gene, CDR1 is MDHEN and CDR2 is SYDVKM. V dropped 6 bases and J dropped 8 bases, with 22 bases sitting between them. CDR3 bases: TGTGCCAGCAGAGTCCTCGGACAGACTGGCCTCGGCTACACCTTC. This sequence encodes CASRVLGQTGLGYTF.

The chain recombines TRBV5-1 with TRBJ1-2; TRBD1 is a possible D gene (6 bases). Trimming pared 3 bases from V and 7 bases from J, leaving 13 bases between. The CDR3 length is 13 residues. Germline CDR1 and CDR2: SGHRS and YFSETQ. This chain's CDR3 is CASSSVQGSGYTF. In nucleotides, the CDR3 is TGCGCCAGCAGCTCAGTACAGGGATCTGGCTACACCTTC.

V usage is TRBV28 and J usage is TRBJ1-2; 11 nucleotides agree with TRBD1. V shed 3 bases, J shed 4 bases, and the junction held 10 bases outside the gene matches. This CDR3 is built from 17 residues. CDR1 and CDR2 from the germline V gene are MDHEN and SYDVKM. The CDR3 reads CASSFRTGGVLAYGYTF. As DNA, the CDR3 is TGTGCCAGCAGTTTCCGGACAGGGGGCGTTCTGGCCTATGGCTACACCTTC.

Concerning this clone itself: Other DNA sequences from this sample encode an identical CDR3 as well. The V call is TRBV9, the J call TRBJ2-7; D remains unclear. The V end lost 1 base, the J end lost 0 bases, and 8 bases lay between the germline ends. The CDR3 sequence is 14 residues long. Germline lookup yields CDR1 SGDLS and CDR2 YYNGEE. CDR3 coding DNA: TGTGCCAGCAGCGTATCGAGGAGCTCCTACGAGCAGTACTTC. Protein sequence: CASSVSRSSYEQYF.

The V call is TRBV4-3, the J call TRBJ2-3, with D possibly being TRBD2 (6 bases). The CDR3 runs to 15 residues. Germline V gene lookup returns CDR1 LGHNA and CDR2 YSLEER. Trimming left V 0 bases short and J 6 bases short, with 13 bases between. Here the CDR3 reads CASSQDAGPLDTQYF. The CDR3 nucleotides read TGCGCCAGCAGCCAAGATGCGGGGCCCTTGGATACGCAGTATTTT.

The V call is TRBV4-3, the J call TRBJ2-7, with D possibly matching TRBD1 (5 bases). The CDR3 sequence is 16 residues long. V lost 0 bases and J 3 bases, leaving 15 bases between the germline ends. CDR1 LGHNA and CDR2 YSLEER come from the germline V gene. In nucleotides, the CDR3 is TGCGCCAGCAGCCAAGATGGGGCCAAACTAAACTACGAGCAGTACTTC. Translation gives CASSQDGAKLNYEQYF.

The chain joins TRBV5-1 to TRBJ1-3; TRBD1 matches 7 bases. The germline V gene encodes CDR1 SGHRS and CDR2 YFSETQ. The CDR3 has 16 residues. Trimming at V came to 3 bases and at J to 2 bases, leaving 8 bases not matched to a gene. CDR3 region: CASSSNLQGPGNTIYF. For the CDR3, the DNA is TGCGCCAGCAGCTCGAACCTACAGGGGCCTGGAAACACCATATATTTT.

The V call is TRBV28, the J call TRBJ2-5; maybe TRBD2 (5 bases). V was shortened by 5 bases and J by 5 bases, with 12 bases between the two germline ends. Germline V gene sequence: CDR1 MDHEN, CDR2 SYDVKM. CDR3 length: 13 residues. The CDR3 DNA sequence: TGTGCCAGCAGTCCCGGGGAACACGAGACCCAGTACTTC. It encodes CASSPGEHETQYF.

The chain employs TRBV7-9 and TRBJ2-1, with D possibly matching TRBD1 (6 bases). This CDR3 is built from 15 residues. Germline V gene data show CDR1 as SEHNR and CDR2 as FQNEAQ (reference sequence). Trimming took 7 bases from V and 3 from J, leaving 16 bases between them. In DNA, the CDR3 is TGTGCCAGCACTACCGGGACACTATACTACAATGAGCAGTTCTTC. It yields the protein CASTTGTLYYNEQFF.

The CDR3 protein is CASGRSADNEQFF. As DNA, the CDR3 is TGTGCCAGCGGCAGGTCAGCGGACAATGAGCAGTTCTTC. The J gene is TRBJ2-1, the V gene TRBV5-4; tentative D call: TRBD2 (5 bases). V was pared by 7 bases and J by 5 bases, with 13 bases between. This CDR3 is 13 amino acids long. CDR1 is SGHNT and CDR2 is YYREEE in the germline V gene (reference sequence).

The CDR3 DNA is TGTGCCAGTAGTATGCGGCAGGGTGGTTCACCCCTCCACTTT. Its translation is CASSMRQGGSPLHF. The V gene is TRBV19, the J gene TRBJ1-6; the D gene is possibly TRBD1 (5 bases). In germline, CDR1 is LNHDA, CDR2 SQIVND (reference sequence). CDR3 length: 14 residues. Trimming left V 3 bases short and J 9 bases short, with 12 bases between.

The chain combines TRBV4-1 with TRBJ1-1, with unresolved D. This CDR3 comprises 15 residues. Trimming took 4 bases from V and 7 from J, leaving 19 bases between them. Germline V lookup: CDR1 MGHRA, CDR2 YSYEKL. The CDR3 here is CASSPVGGTAIEAFF. The CDR3, as DNA: TGCGCCAGCAGCCCCGTTGGAGGTACAGCCATTGAAGCTTTCTTT.

The rearrangement uses TRBV6-5 and TRBJ2-7; 7 bases fit TRBD1. CDR3 length equals 14 residues. V trimming: 6 bases; J trimming: 2 bases; junction bases outside the gene matches: 7. The germline CDR1 and CDR2 sequences are MNHEY and SVGAGI. The CDR3, as DNA: TGTGCCAGCAGAAATCCGACAGGGACCTACGAGCAGTACTTC. Translated: CASRNPTGTYEQYF.

The chain has TRBV6-2 or TRBV6-3 and TRBJ1-5; TRBD1 aligns across 7 bases. The J segment lost 4 bases and the V segment lost 0 bases, leaving 3 bases of the junction unmatched. Germline CDR1 MNHEY, CDR2 SVGEGT. The length of the CDR3 is 15 residues. The CDR3 region has the DNA TGTGCCAGCAGTTACTCAATGGGACAGAATCAGCCCCAGCATTTT. It is translated as CASSYSMGQNQPQHF.

This rearrangement joins TRBV19 to TRBJ2-7; 10 positions agree with TRBD2. V dropped 2 bases and J dropped 4; count of bases not matched to a gene: 8. The CDR3 is 16 amino acids. Per germline, CDR1 LNHDA and CDR2 SQIVND (reference sequence). The CDR3 sequence: CASSIREPSGSYEQYF. The CDR3 bases are TGTGCCAGTAGTATAAGGGAGCCTAGCGGGAGTTACGAGCAGTACTTC.

The CDR3 DNA follows: TGTGCCAGCACCATAGCGGGGGCAGATACGCAGTATTTT. Translating it yields CASTIAGADTQYF. The V call is TRBV28, the J call TRBJ2-3, with 9 nucleotides matching TRBD2. The trim removed 7 bases at V and 4 bases at J, leaving 3 bases unmatched. Per germline, CDR1 MDHEN and CDR2 SYDVKM. The CDR3 sequence is 13 residues long.

This chain uses TRBV10-3 with TRBJ1-6; 7 bases are a match to TRBD1. Trimming removed 4 bases from V and 5 bases from J; junction bases left unmatched: 8. Germline V CDR1 and CDR2: ENHRY, SYGVKD. CDR3 length equals 16 residues. This CDR3 reads CAISGRGQRNNSPLHF. Here the CDR3 DNA reads TGTGCCATCAGTGGGAGGGGACAGCGTAATAATTCACCCCTCCACTTT.

CDR3 nucleotide sequence: TGTGCCAGTAGCCTCAGAACCCTGGGGACAGTGCCAGGAAGAGGGAACACTGAAGCTTTCTTT. Its protein is CASSLRTLGTVPGRGNTEAFF. The chain recombines TRBV19 with TRBJ1-1; 7 nucleotides match TRBD1. The CDR3 extends over 21 amino acids. Trimming at V came to 6 bases and at J to 1 base, leaving 26 bases not matched to a gene. Germline V gene sequence: CDR1 LNHDA, CDR2 SQIVND (reference sequence).

A remark on this clone: The junction differs from germline at one of its ends, possibly a read error. The gene calls are TRBV5-6 and TRBJ1-1; 7 nucleotides align to TRBD1. The CDR3 is 15 amino acids. Germline CDR1 SGHDT, CDR2 YYEEEE. The CDR3 sequence: CASSLRTGLNPEAFF. In DNA, the CDR3 is TGTGCCAGCAGCTTGAGGACAGGCCTGAACCCTGAAGCTTTCTTT. The full variable domain, its missing parts supplied by reference TRBV5-6 and TRBJ1-1, is DAGVTQSPTHLIKTRGQQVTLRCSPKSGHDTVSWYQQALGQGPQFIFQYYEEEERQRGNFPDRFSGHQFPNYSSELNVNALLLGDSALYLCASSLRTGLNPEAFFGQGTRLTVV.

The chain links TRBV5-5 to TRBJ1-5; the D gene is possibly TRBD1 (6 bases). Germline-derived CDR1 and CDR2 are SGHKS and YYEKEE (reference sequence). Trimming took 1 base from V and 0 from J, leaving 8 bases between them. CDR3 length: 15 amino acids. DNA for the CDR3: TGTGCCAGCAGCTTGCAGGGGTATAGCAATCAGCCCCAGCATTTT. It specifies CASSLQGYSNQPQHF.

This clone was found once. The rearrangement links TRBV6-1 to TRBJ1-6; 8 positions match TRBD1. The trim removed 3 bases at V and 7 bases at J, leaving 2 bases unmatched. In germline, CDR1 is MNHNS, CDR2 SASEGT. The CDR3 has 14 amino acids. CDR3 amino acids: CASSDRTGNSPLHF. In DNA form, the CDR3 reads TGTGCCAGCAGTGACAGGACAGGGAATTCACCCCTCCACTTT.

The chain links TRBV6-2 or TRBV6-3 to TRBJ2-7; 10 nucleotides align to TRBD2. The CDR3 loop spans 17 amino acids. Germline CDR1 MNHEY, CDR2 SVGEGT. V was clipped by 4 bases and J by 2 bases; unmatched bases: 11. CDR3 in DNA: TGTGCCAGCAGTTTCGGTAGCGGGGGGCCTCGTACCTACGAGCAGTACTTC. Protein product: CASSFGSGGPRTYEQYF.

This rearrangement joins TRBV6-1 to TRBJ1-1, with D possibly TRBD1 on 6 matching bases. Deletions cut 3 bases from V and 0 bases from J, with 8 bases between. Germline lookup yields CDR1 MNHNS and CDR2 SASEGT. This CDR3 has 14 residues. DNA for the CDR3: TGTGCCAGCAGTGATGGACAGCTGAACACTGAAGCTTTCTTT. Translated: CASSDGQLNTEAFF.

J is TRBJ2-7 and V is TRBV11-2; 7 nucleotides agree with TRBD1. With 3 bases clipped from V and 5 bases from J, the junction kept 10 bases outside the gene matches. The germline V gene encodes CDR1 SGHAT and CDR2 FQNNGV. The CDR3 has 15 amino acids. The CDR3 spells CASSFMDRPIDEQYF. Here the CDR3 DNA reads TGTGCCAGCAGCTTTATGGACAGGCCGATTGACGAGCAGTACTTC.

The V gene is TRBV5-4, the J gene TRBJ2-1; 14 nucleotides line up with TRBD2. Germline V lookup: CDR1 SGHNT, CDR2 YYREEE (reference sequence). V lost 4 bases, J lost 7 bases, and 4 bases stayed unmatched. This CDR3 spans 15 amino acids. CDR3 residues: CASSPGLAGVNEQFF. CDR3 coding DNA: TGTGCCAGCAGCCCGGGACTAGCGGGAGTGAATGAGCAGTTCTTC.

This sequence joins TRBV6-5 and TRBJ2-1; 13 nucleotides align to TRBD2. The CDR3 loop spans 15 amino acids. The V gene's germline CDR1 is MNHEY and CDR2 SVGAGI. J was trimmed by 6 bases and V by 5 bases; bases with no gene match: 4. The CDR3 loop is CASSRLAGGFNEQFF. The CDR3 region has the DNA TGTGCCAGCAGTCGACTAGCGGGGGGTTTCAATGAGCAGTTCTTC.

In this sample, this clone turned up once. CDR3 DNA sequence: TGCGCCAGCAGCTTGGCCTCAGGTTGGGACGAGCAGTACTTC. It is translated as CASSLASGWDEQYF. The chain carries TRBV5-1 and TRBJ2-7; D is unresolved. Trimming stripped 0 bases from V and 5 bases from J, with 12 bases between. The CDR3 totals 14 residues. Germline lookup yields CDR1 SGHRS and CDR2 YFSETQ.

The chain combines TRBV19 with TRBJ1-2; TRBD1 might be the D (6 bases). V was clipped by 3 bases and J by 4 bases, with 21 bases between them. This CDR3 has 17 amino acids. CDR1 and CDR2 from the germline V gene are LNHDA and SQIVND (reference sequence). The CDR3 protein is CASSIQIRNREGYGYTF. The CDR3 DNA is TGTGCCAGTAGTATTCAAATCCGGAACAGGGAAGGCTATGGCTACACCTTC.

The chain combines TRBV9 with TRBJ2-2; D may be TRBD1 (6 bases). Germline CDR1 and CDR2: SGDLS and YYNGEE. V shed 3 bases and J shed 8 bases, with 14 bases lying between them. CDR3 length: 14 residues. The CDR3 protein is CASSARGMSGELFF. CDR3 sequence (DNA): TGTGCCAGCAGCGCCAGGGGTATGTCAGGGGAGCTGTTTTTT.